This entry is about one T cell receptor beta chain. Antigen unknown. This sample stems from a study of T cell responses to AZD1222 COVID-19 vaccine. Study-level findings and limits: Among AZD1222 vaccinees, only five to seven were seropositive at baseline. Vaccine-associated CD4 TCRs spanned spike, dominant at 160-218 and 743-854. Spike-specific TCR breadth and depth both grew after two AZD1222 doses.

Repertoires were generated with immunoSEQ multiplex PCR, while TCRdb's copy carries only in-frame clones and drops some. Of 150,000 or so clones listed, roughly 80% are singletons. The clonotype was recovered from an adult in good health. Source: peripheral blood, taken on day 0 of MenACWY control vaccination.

This chain's CDR3 is CASSKKGTGVLNTEAFF. As DNA, the CDR3 is TGCGCCAGCAGCAAAAAGGGGACCGGCGTGTTGAACACTGAAGCTTTCTTT. The chain has TRBV5-1 and TRBJ1-1; a possible D gene is TRBD1 (5 bases). The CDR3 extends over 17 amino acids. Deletions cut 4 bases from V and 0 bases from J, with 19 bases between. The germline V gene has CDR1 SGHRS and CDR2 YFSETQ.